At least ten counts were recorded for the clone carrying this T cell receptor beta chain. V lost 4 bases, J lost 3 bases, and 10 bases lay in between. Germline loops: CDR1 MRHNA, CDR2 SNTAGT. The CDR3 is 14 residues long. The sample originates from a study of CD8+CD57+ T cells in acquired aplastic anemia. The TCR beta profiling, which covered VDJ combination and CDR3 sequence, was carried out using genomic DNA as the template. TCRdb re-called the reads through MiXCR, storing one row per CDR3 protein. The repertoire holds 150,000 to 200,000 distinct CDR3 sequences, with 63% as singletons. This TCR came from a human donor in good health. The specimen sequenced was sorted CD4+, CD8+, or CD8+CD57+ T cells (not recorded which) from PBMCs. This chain links TRBV6-4 with TRBJ2-1; tentative D call: TRBD2 (5 bases). In DNA form, the CDR3 reads TGTGCCAGCAGTGCTAGCCTTTTCTACAATGAGCAGTTCTTC. This sequence encodes CASSASLFYNEQFF.